A single sample is the source of the 24 T cell receptor beta chains below, sequenced in a study of blood T cell repertoires in COVID-19. Clones were sequenced by immunoSEQ multiplex PCR, and TCRdb holds only the in-frame ones, with some missing. The sample yields around 290,000 clones, about 88% seen once. The sequenced material came from peripheral blood. The receptor set was obtained from a woman aged 65 to 85 with COVID-19, enrolled during active disease.

The V and J genes are TRBV12-5 and TRBJ1-3; 8 bases align to TRBD1. This CDR3 is built from 19 residues. Per germline, CDR1 LGHNT and CDR2 FRNRAP. The trim removed 2 bases at V and 0 bases at J, leaving 12 bases unmatched. The CDR3 sequence is CASGLRIWTGRDSGNTIYF. The CDR3 DNA reads as TGTGCTAGTGGTTTGAGAATATGGACAGGGCGGGACTCTGGAAACACCATATATTTT. Full variable domain (remainder filled in from reference TRBV12-5 and TRBJ1-3): DARVTQTPRHKVTEMGQEVTMRCQPILGHNTVFWYRQTMMQGLELLAYFRNRAPLDDSGMPKDRFSAEMPDATLATLKIQPSEPRDSAVYFCASGLRIWTGRDSGNTIYFGEGSWLTVV.

This sequence joins TRBV10-2 and TRBJ2-3; the D is unclear. This CDR3 is 16 amino acids long. V was shortened by 3 bases and J by 4 bases, with 17 bases between the two germline ends. Germline V gene lookup returns CDR1 WSHSY and CDR2 SAAADI. DNA of the CDR3: TGCGCCAGCAGTGATCCCGGCGGCATCGTCTCAGATACGCAGTATTTT. It translates to CASSDPGGIVSDTQYF.

The chain couples TRBV19 to TRBJ1-2; D ambiguous. The CDR3 runs to 13 residues. Trimming removed 5 bases from V and 3 bases from J, with 10 bases in between. Germline V gives CDR1 LNHDA, CDR2 SQIVND (reference sequence). The CDR3 reads CASSEGSYYGYTF. CDR3 DNA: TGTGCCAGTAGTGAGGGATCCTACTATGGCTACACCTTC. The complete variable domain, with remaining parts taken from reference TRBV19 and TRBJ1-2, reads DGGITQSPKYLFRKEGQNVTLSCEQNLNHDAMYWYRQDPGQGLRLIYYSQIVNDFQKGDIAEGYSVSREKKESFPLTVTSAQKNPTAFYLCASSEGSYYGYTFGSGTRLTVV.

This clone has a single count. CDR3 residues: CATSDADSRNLYEQYF. The CDR3 coding sequence is TGTGCCACCAGTGATGCGGACAGCCGAAATCTCTACGAGCAGTACTTC. The gene calls are TRBV24-1 and TRBJ2-7; D perhaps matches TRBD1 (6 bases). Germline V gene lookup returns CDR1 KGHDR and CDR2 SFDVKD. The CDR3 is 16 amino acids. V was trimmed by 3 bases and J by 3 bases, leaving 17 bases between them.

The chain carries TRBV7-8 and TRBJ2-5; 8 nucleotides align to TRBD1. There are 16 residues in the CDR3. Germline loops: CDR1 SGHVS, CDR2 FQNEAQ. The ends lost 4 bases at V and 5 bases at J; junction bases unmatched: 12. In nucleotides, the CDR3 is TGTGCCAGCAGCTCCCTAGCGACAGGGGAAATCGAGACCCAGTACTTC. Translating it yields CASSSLATGEIETQYF. Full variable domain (outside the CDR3, taken from reference TRBV7-8 and TRBJ2-5): GAGVSQSPRYKVAKRGQDVALRCDPISGHVSLFWYQQALGQGPEFLTYFQNEAQLDKSGLPSDRFFAERPEGSVSTLKIQRTQQEDSAVYLCASSSLATGEIETQYFGPGTRLLVL.

V gene TRBV21-1 combines with J gene TRBJ1-1; the tabulated D call, TRBD1, remains unverified against the DNA. TRBV21-1 is tagged as a pseudogene. The CDR3 spans 14 residues. The CDR3 here is CASSERTDNTEAFF. Written as DNA, the CDR3 is TGTGCCAGCAGCGAGAGGACAGATAACACTGAAGCTTTCTTT.

The chain employs TRBV27 and TRBJ2-1, with 11 bases that match TRBD2. The germline CDR1 and CDR2 sequences are MNHEY and SMNVEV (reference sequence). The CDR3 sequence is 17 residues long. The V and J ends lost 1 base and 4 bases, in that order; junction bases with no gene match: 6. The CDR3 region has the DNA TGTGCCAGCAGTTTATTCTCCCTAGCGGGGGGTTACAATGAGCAGTTCTTC. It specifies CASSLFSLAGGYNEQFF.

The chain carries TRBV14 and TRBJ2-2; no firm D call. Trimming took off 0 bases at V and 4 bases at J, with 6 bases between the two ends. CDR3 size: 14 residues. CDR1 and CDR2 from the germline V gene are SGHDN and FVKESK. The CDR3 loop reads CASSQEARTGELFF. CDR3 DNA sequence: TGTGCCAGCAGCCAAGAAGCGCGCACCGGGGAGCTGTTTTTT.

The chain joins TRBV5-4 to TRBJ1-2, with 9 bases that match TRBD1. Trimming cost V 7 bases and J 1 base; bases outside gene matches: 14. CDR3 length equals 17 residues. Germline lookup yields CDR1 SGHNT and CDR2 YYREEE (reference sequence). CDR3 coding DNA: TGTGCCAGCGGGGGGGGGACAGGGTCCCCTCTTAACTATGGCTACACCTTC. Translation: CASGGGTGSPLNYGYTF.

The rearrangement links TRBV30 to TRBJ1-1, with 7 bases that match TRBD1. The V segment lost 5 bases and the J segment 2 bases; nucleotides outside the gene matches: 8. CDR1 and CDR2 (germline): GTSNPN, SVGIG (reference sequence). This CDR3 has 14 residues. CDR3 sequence (DNA): TGTGCCTGGGGTAAGGGACAGCTAAACACTGAAGCTTTCTTT. Translated: CAWGKGQLNTEAFF.

As to this clone: In the same sample, other DNA sequences code for this CDR3. The chain has TRBV27 and TRBJ1-5; no clear D. With 3 bases removed from V and 1 base from J, the gap between germline ends came to 4 bases. Germline V gene lookup returns CDR1 MNHEY and CDR2 SMNVEV (reference sequence). CDR3 length: 13 residues. The DNA for the CDR3 is TGTGCCAGCAGTTTGTCGAGCAATCAGCCCCAGCATTTT. Protein product: CASSLSSNQPQHF.

This chain joins TRBV2 and TRBJ2-7; 8 bases line up with TRBD1. Germline V CDR1 and CDR2: SNHLY, FYNNEI. The CDR3 has 15 amino acids. Losses at the gene ends were 6 bases for V and 2 bases for J; bases not matched to a gene: 9. CDR3 nucleotide sequence: TGTGCCAGCAGCCTAGACAGGGGCAGGGCCTACGAGCAGTACTTC. This translates into CASSLDRGRAYEQYF.

The chain recombines TRBV4-1 with TRBJ2-5, with TRBD2 as a possible D gene (6 bases). The CDR3 has 13 amino acids. The germline V gene has CDR1 MGHRA and CDR2 YSYEKL. Deletions cut 4 bases from V and 4 bases from J, with 10 bases between. CDR3 protein: CASSLGGLETQYF. The CDR3, as DNA: TGCGCCAGCAGCCTCGGAGGGCTAGAGACCCAGTACTTC.

This clone was counted only a few times. This chain uses TRBV30 with TRBJ1-1; 7 nucleotides agree with TRBD1. V trimming: 5 bases; J trimming: 1 base; junction bases outside the gene matches: 10. CDR1 is GTSNPN, CDR2 SVGIG, per germline (reference sequence). The CDR3 contains 15 residues. The CDR3 protein is CAWSQGQRQNTEAFF. The CDR3, as DNA: TGTGCCTGGTCACAGGGGCAACGTCAGAACACTGAAGCTTTCTTT.

The V and J genes are TRBV7-9 and TRBJ2-2, with 7 bases lining up with TRBD1. The CDR3 length is 19 residues. J gave up 3 bases and V 1 base, and 14 bases lay outside the gene matches. From germline, CDR1 is SEHNR and CDR2 FQNEAQ (reference sequence). CDR3 in amino acids: CASSLGQGPRRGDTGELFF. CDR3 DNA: TGTGCCAGCAGCTTAGGACAGGGCCCACGACGGGGCGACACCGGGGAGCTGTTTTTT. Full variable domain (rest looked up from reference TRBV7-9 and TRBJ2-2): DTGVSQNPRHKITKRGQNVTFRCDPISEHNRLYWYRQTLGQGPEFLTYFQNEAQLEKSRLLSDRFSAERPKGSFSTLEIQRTEQGDSAMYLCASSLGQGPRRGDTGELFFGEGSRLTVL.

The V call is TRBV27, the J call TRBJ1-3; tentatively, D is TRBD1 (6 bases). The CDR3 loop spans 15 amino acids. Germline V gene lookup returns CDR1 MNHEY and CDR2 SMNVEV (reference sequence). Trimming shortened V by 1 base and J by 3 bases, and 10 bases separated the two germline ends. CDR3 bases: TGTGCCAGCAGTTTATGGGGGCAGAATGGAAACACCATATATTTT. Translated, it gives CASSLWGQNGNTIYF.

CDR3 sequence (DNA): TGTGCCAGCTCACCACGGACCCGGAGGGGTGGCTACACCTTC. As protein: CASSPRTRRGGYTF. The chain links TRBV18 to TRBJ1-2, with a possible D match to TRBD1 (5 bases). CDR3 size: 14 residues. The germline V gene encodes CDR1 KGHSH and CDR2 LQKENI. Trimming removed 1 base at V and 7 bases at J, with 13 bases between.

This sequence joins TRBV2 and TRBJ1-1, with D possibly matching TRBD1 (5 bases). This CDR3 is built from 15 residues. Germline CDR1 SNHLY, CDR2 FYNNEI. Trimming pared 0 bases from V and 2 bases from J, leaving 10 bases between. The CDR3 sequence is CASSEALQGNTEAFF. CDR3 DNA sequence: TGTGCCAGCAGTGAAGCCCTCCAGGGTAACACTGAAGCTTTCTTT.

This sequence joins TRBV5-8 and TRBJ2-2, with unresolved D. V was shortened by 2 bases and J by 3 bases, with 14 bases between the two germline ends. Germline loops: CDR1 SGHTS, CDR2 YDEGEE. The CDR3 runs to 16 residues. The CDR3 here is CASSFLSGYDTGELFF. In nucleotides, the CDR3 is TGTGCCAGCAGCTTTTTGTCCGGGTACGACACCGGGGAGCTGTTTTTT.

This clone was detected only once. This chain joins TRBV5-1 and TRBJ2-7, with 7 bases identical to TRBD1. Losses at the gene ends were 5 bases for V and 3 bases for J; bases not matched to a gene: 5. Per germline, CDR1 SGHRS and CDR2 YFSETQ. This CDR3 is 13 amino acids long. The CDR3 loop is CASRTGQSYEQYF. The CDR3 DNA sequence: TGCGCCAGCAGAACGGGACAGAGCTACGAGCAGTACTTC.

In its sample, this clone was seen a few times. The CDR3 coding sequence is TGTGCCAGCAGCGTTAGCGGGGGGTACACCGGGGAGCTGTTTTTT. Protein product: CASSVSGGYTGELFF. The rearrangement uses TRBV7-2 and TRBJ2-2; 10 bases align to TRBD2. Trimming cost V 5 bases and J 3 bases; bases outside gene matches: 3. The CDR3 has 15 residues. The germline V gene has CDR1 SGHTA and CDR2 FQGNSA.

The CDR3 bases are TGTGCCAGCAGCCAAGCAGGGAATGAAAAACTGTTTTTT. The encoded protein is CASSQAGNEKLFF. The rearrangement links TRBV7-9 to TRBJ1-4; D possibly corresponds to TRBD1 (5 bases). V lost 5 bases, J lost 5 bases, and 9 bases lay in between. The CDR3 totals 13 residues. CDR1 is SEHNR and CDR2 is FQNEAQ in the germline V gene (reference sequence).

The J gene is TRBJ1-2, the V gene TRBV24-1; D gene ambiguous. The length of the CDR3 is 14 residues. Germline V gene data show CDR1 as KGHDR and CDR2 as SFDVKD. The V end was cut by 3 bases, the J end by 6 bases, with 13 bases between. CDR3 protein: CATSDDTSWDGYTF. The DNA of the CDR3 is TGTGCCACCAGTGATGACACATCTTGGGATGGCTACACCTTC.

The chain recombines TRBV9 with TRBJ2-3, with 11 bases matching TRBD2. V dropped 0 bases and J dropped 2; count of bases not matched to a gene: 8. Germline CDR1 and CDR2: SGDLS and YYNGEE. The CDR3 is 18 residues long. CDR3 protein: CASSVGRLAGGHTDTQYF. The CDR3 region has the DNA TGTGCCAGCAGCGTAGGACGGCTAGCGGGGGGTCACACAGATACGCAGTATTTT.